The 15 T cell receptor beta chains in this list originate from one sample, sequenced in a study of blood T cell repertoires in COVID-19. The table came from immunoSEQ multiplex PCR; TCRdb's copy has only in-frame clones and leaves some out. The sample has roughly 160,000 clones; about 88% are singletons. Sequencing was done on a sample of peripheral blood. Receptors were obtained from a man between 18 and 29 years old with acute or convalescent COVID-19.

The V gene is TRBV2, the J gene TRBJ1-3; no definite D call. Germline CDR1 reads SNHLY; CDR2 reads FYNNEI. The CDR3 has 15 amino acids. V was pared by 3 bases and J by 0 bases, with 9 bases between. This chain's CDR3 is CASSDRANSGNTIYF. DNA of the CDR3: TGTGCCAGCAGTGACCGCGCTAACTCTGGAAACACCATATATTTT. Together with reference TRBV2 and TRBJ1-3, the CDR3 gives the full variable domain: EPEVTQTPSHQVTQMGQEVILRCVPISNHLYFYWYRQILGQKVEFLVSFYNNEISEKSEIFDDQFSVERPDGSNFTLKIRSTKLEDSAMYFCASSDRANSGNTIYFGEGSWLTVV.

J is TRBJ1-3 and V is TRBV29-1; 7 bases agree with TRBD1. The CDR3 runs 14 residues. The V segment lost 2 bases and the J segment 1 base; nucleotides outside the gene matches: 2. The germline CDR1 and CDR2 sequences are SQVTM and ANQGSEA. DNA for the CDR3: TGCAGCGTTGAACAGGGGGTATCTGGAAACACCATATATTTT. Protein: CSVEQGVSGNTIYF.

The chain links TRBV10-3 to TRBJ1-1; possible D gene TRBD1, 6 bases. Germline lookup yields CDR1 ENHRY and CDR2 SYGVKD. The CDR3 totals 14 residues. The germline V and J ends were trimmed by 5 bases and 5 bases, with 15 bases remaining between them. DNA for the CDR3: TGTGCCATCAGTCTAGACGGGGGGGCAACTGAAGCTTTCTTT. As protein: CAISLDGGATEAFF.

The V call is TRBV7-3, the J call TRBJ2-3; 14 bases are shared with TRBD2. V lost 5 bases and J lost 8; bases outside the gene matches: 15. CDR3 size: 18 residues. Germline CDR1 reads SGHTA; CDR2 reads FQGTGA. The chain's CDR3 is CASSRSAGTSGGLGTQYF. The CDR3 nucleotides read TGTGCCAGCAGCCGATCGGCGGGGACTAGCGGGGGTTTGGGTACGCAGTATTTT. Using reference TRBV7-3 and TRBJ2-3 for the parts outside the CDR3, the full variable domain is GAGVSQTPSNKVTEKGKYVELRCDPISGHTALYWYRQSLGQGPEFLIYFQGTGAADDSGLPNDRFFAVRPEGSVSTLKIQRTERGDSAVYLCASSRSAGTSGGLGTQYFGPGTRLTVL.

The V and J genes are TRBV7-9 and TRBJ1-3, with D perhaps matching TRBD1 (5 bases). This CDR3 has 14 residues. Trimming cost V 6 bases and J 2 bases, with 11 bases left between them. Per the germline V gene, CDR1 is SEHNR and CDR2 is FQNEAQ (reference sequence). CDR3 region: CASRSTGPGNTIYF. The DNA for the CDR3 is TGTGCCAGCAGATCTACAGGCCCTGGAAACACCATATATTTT.

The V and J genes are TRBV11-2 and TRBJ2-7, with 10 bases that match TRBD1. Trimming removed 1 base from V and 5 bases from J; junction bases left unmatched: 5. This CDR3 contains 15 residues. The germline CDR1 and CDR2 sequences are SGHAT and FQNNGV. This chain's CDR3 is CASSLGRQGAHEQYF. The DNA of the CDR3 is TGTGCCAGCAGCTTAGGTAGACAGGGGGCCCACGAGCAGTACTTC.

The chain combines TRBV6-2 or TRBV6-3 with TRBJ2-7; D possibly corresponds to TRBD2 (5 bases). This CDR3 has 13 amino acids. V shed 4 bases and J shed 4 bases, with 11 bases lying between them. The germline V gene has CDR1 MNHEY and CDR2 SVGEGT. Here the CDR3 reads CASSWASSYEQYV. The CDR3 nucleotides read TGTGCCAGCAGTTGGGCTAGCTCTTACGAGCAGTACGTC.

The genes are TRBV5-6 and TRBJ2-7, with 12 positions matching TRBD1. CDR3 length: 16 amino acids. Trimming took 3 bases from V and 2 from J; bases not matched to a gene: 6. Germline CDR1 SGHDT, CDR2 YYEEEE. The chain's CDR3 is CASSWGQGAWAYEQYV. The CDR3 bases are TGTGCCAGCAGCTGGGGACAGGGGGCCTGGGCCTACGAGCAGTACGTC.

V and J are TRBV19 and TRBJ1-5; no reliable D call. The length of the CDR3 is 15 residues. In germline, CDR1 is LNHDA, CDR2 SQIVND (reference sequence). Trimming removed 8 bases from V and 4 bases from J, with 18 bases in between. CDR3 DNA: TGTGCCAGTTCGGGAACCAGAAGAGTAAATCAGCCCCAGCATTTT. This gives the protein CASSGTRRVNQPQHF.

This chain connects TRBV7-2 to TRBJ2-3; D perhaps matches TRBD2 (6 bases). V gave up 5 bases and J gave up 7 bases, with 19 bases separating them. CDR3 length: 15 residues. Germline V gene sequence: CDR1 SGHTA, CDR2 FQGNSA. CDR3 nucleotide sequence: TGTGCCAGCAGCCCTTACCCCGGGACTGGAAATACGCAGTATTTT. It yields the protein CASSPYPGTGNTQYF.

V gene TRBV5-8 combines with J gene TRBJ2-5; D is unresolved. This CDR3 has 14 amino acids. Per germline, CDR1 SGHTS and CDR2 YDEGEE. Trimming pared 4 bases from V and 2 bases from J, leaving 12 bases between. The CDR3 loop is CASSPSIVQETQYF. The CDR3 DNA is TGTGCCAGCAGCCCCAGTATCGTACAAGAGACCCAGTACTTC. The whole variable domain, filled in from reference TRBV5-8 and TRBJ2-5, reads EAGVTQSPTHLIKTRGQQATLRCSPISGHTSVYWYQQALGLGLQFLLWYDEGEERNRGNFPPRFSGRQFPNYSSELNVNALELEDSALYLCASSPSIVQETQYFGPGTRLLVL.

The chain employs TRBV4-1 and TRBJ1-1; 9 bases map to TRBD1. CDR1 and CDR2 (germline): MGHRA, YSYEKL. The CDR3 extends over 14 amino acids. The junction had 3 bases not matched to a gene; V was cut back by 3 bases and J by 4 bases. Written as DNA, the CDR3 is TGCGCCAGCAGCCAGGACAGGGGCGGCACTGAAGCTTTCTTT. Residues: CASSQDRGGTEAFF.

The CDR3 DNA follows: TGCGCCAGCAGCTTGGCTGGACAGGGGGCTGGACAGCCCCAGCATTTT. Protein sequence: CASSLAGQGAGQPQHF. The J gene is TRBJ1-5, the V gene TRBV5-1; TRBD1 aligns across 11 bases. Germline assignment: CDR1 SGHRS and CDR2 YFSETQ. V lost 0 bases, J lost 7 bases, and 6 bases stayed unmatched. This CDR3 has 16 amino acids.

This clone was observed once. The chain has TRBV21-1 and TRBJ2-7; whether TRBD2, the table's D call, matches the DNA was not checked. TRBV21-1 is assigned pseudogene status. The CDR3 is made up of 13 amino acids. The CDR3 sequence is CASSGSRYYEQYV. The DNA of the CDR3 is TGTGCCAGCAGCGGGAGCAGGTACTACGAGCAGTACGTC.

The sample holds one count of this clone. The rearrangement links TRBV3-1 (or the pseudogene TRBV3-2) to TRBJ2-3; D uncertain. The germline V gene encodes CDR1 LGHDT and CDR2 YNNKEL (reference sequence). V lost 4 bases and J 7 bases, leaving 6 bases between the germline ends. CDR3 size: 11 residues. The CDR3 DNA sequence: TGTGCCAGCAGCCTCATGTATACGCAGTATTTT. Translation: CASSLMYTQYF.